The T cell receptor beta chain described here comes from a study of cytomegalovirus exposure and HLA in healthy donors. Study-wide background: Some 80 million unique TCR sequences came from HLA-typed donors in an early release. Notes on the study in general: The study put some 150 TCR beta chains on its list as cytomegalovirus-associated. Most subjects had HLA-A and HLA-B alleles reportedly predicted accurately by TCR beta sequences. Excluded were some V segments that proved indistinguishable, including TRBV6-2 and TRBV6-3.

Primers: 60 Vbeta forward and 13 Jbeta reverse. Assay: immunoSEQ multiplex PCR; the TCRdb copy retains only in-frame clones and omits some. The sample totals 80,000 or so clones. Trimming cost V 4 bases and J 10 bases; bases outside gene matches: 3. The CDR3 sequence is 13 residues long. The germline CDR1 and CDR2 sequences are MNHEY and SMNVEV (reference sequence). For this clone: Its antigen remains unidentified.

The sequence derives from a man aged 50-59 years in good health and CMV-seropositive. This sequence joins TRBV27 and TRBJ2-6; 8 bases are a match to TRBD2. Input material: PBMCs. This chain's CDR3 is CASSSPGGNVLTF. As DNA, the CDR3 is TGTGCCAGCAGTTCCCCGGGGGGGAACGTCCTGACTTTC.